Presented here are 8 T cell receptor beta chains from one specimen sequenced in a study of shared clonotypes between healthy human individuals. Method: immunoSEQ multiplex PCR; TCRdb's copy keeps in-frame clones and lacks some. The data contain 600,000 or so clones, approximately 95% of them seen just once; the ten biggest clones take up over 0.1%. It was CD45RO-negative cells, positively selected for CCR7, that made up naive CD8 cells, with terminally differentiated effector memory CD45RA+ cells excluded. Material: naive CD8+ T cells sorted from blood. All receptors derive from a woman aged 25-40 years in good health.

This chain joins TRBV21-1 and TRBJ2-3; TRBD2, the table's D call, lacks a check against the DNA. TRBV21-1 is designated a pseudogene. This CDR3 has 16 residues. This chain's CDR3 is CASSTGTSGIADTQYF. In nucleotides, the CDR3 is TGTGCCAGCAGCACCGGGACTAGCGGGATAGCAGATACGCAGTATTTT.

The rearrangement joins TRBV6-5 to TRBJ2-5, with TRBD2 as a possible D gene (6 bases). The J call may be incorrect, as the DNA end agrees better with TRBJ2-7. This CDR3 comprises 14 residues. The germline V gene has CDR1 MNHEY and CDR2 SVGAGI. CDR3: CASSSAGRPYEQYF. The CDR3 nucleotides read TGTGCCAGCAGTTCAGCGGGTAGGCCCTACGAGCAGTACTTC.

This clone has just one count. V and J are TRBV19 and TRBJ2-7, with TRBD2 matching 7 bases. The V segment lost 7 bases and the J segment 7 bases; nucleotides outside the gene matches: 13. The CDR3 loop spans 14 amino acids. The germline CDR1 and CDR2 sequences are LNHDA and SQIVND (reference sequence). The chain's CDR3 is CASTPGGGVGEQYF. CDR3 DNA sequence: TGTGCCAGTACCCCCGGTGGGGGGGTGGGGGAGCAGTACTTC.

This chain uses TRBV10-3 with TRBJ1-1; 8 bases map to TRBD1. Germline V lookup: CDR1 ENHRY, CDR2 SYGVKD. With V trimmed by 3 bases and J by 4 bases, 4 bases remained unmatched. The CDR3 is 14 residues long. The CDR3 DNA reads TGTGCCATCAGTGACAAGGACAGGGCCACTGAAGCTTTCTTT. Protein product: CAISDKDRATEAFF.

The chain combines TRBV6-1 with TRBJ2-7, with TRBD2 matching 14 bases. V gave up 2 bases and J gave up 6 bases; unmatched junction bases: 3. This CDR3 is 15 amino acids long. Germline CDR1 MNHNS, CDR2 SASEGT. The CDR3 DNA reads as TGTGCCAGCAGTGAATTTGGACTAGCGGGAGGCGAGCAGTACTTC. It translates to CASSEFGLAGGEQYF.

The V and J genes are TRBV11-2 and TRBJ2-5; TRBD1 is a possible D gene (6 bases). With 5 bases removed from V and 4 bases from J, the gap between germline ends came to 14 bases. The CDR3 is made up of 14 amino acids. In germline, CDR1 is SGHAT, CDR2 FQNNGV. The chain's CDR3 is CASSPLDSRETQYF. The CDR3 nucleotides are TGTGCCAGCAGCCCACTGGACAGCCGAGAGACCCAGTACTTC.

The V and J genes are TRBV6-6 and TRBJ2-3; possibly TRBD2 for D (7 bases). The CDR3 has 16 residues. V was trimmed by 2 bases and J by 1 base, leaving 13 bases between them. Looked up from germline, CDR1 is MNHNY and CDR2 is SVGAGI (reference sequence). This CDR3 reads CASSYGGALGTDTQYF. The CDR3 coding sequence is TGTGCCAGCAGTTACGGGGGGGCCCTAGGCACAGATACGCAGTATTTT.

The chain employs TRBV28 and TRBJ1-5; D is unresolved. Germline CDR1 is MDHEN and CDR2 is SYDVKM. The CDR3 runs to 12 residues. V was trimmed by 3 bases and J by 6 bases, leaving 6 bases between them. The CDR3 protein is CASSFPSQPQHF. The CDR3 nucleotides are TGTGCCAGCAGTTTCCCGTCTCAGCCCCAGCATTTT.